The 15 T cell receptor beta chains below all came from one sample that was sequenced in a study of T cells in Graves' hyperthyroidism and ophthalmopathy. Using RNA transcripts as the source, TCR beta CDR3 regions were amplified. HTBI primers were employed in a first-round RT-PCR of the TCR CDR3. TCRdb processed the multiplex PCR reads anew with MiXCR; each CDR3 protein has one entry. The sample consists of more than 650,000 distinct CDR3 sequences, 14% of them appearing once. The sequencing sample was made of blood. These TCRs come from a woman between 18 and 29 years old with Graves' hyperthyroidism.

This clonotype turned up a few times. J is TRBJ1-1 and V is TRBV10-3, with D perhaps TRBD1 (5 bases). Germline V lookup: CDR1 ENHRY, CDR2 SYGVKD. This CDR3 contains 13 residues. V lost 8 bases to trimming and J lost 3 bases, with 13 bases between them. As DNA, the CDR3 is TGTGCCATCCGGGCCAGGGAACACACTGAAGCTTTCTTT. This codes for CAIRAREHTEAFF.

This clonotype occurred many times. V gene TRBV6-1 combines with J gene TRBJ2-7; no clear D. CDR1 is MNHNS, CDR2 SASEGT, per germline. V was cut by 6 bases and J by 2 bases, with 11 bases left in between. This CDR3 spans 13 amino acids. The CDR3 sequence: CASSYTETYEQYF. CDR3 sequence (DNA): TGTGCCAGCAGCTACACAGAGACCTACGAGCAGTACTTC.

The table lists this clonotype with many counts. The CDR3 loop is CASNTYTGLGSYNEQFF. The CDR3 DNA reads as TGTGCCAGCAACACCTATACGGGACTAGGCTCCTACAATGAGCAGTTCTTC. The chain recombines TRBV13 with TRBJ2-1, with 8 bases matching TRBD2. The CDR3 has 17 residues. The germline CDR1 and CDR2 sequences are PRHDT and FYEKMQ (reference sequence). The junction had 11 bases not matched to a gene; V was cut back by 7 bases and J by 0 bases.

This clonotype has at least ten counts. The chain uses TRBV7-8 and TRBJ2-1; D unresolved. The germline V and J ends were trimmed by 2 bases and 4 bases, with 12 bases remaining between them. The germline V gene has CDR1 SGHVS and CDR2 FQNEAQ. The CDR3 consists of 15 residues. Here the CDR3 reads CASSLTLRRYNEQFF. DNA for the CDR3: TGTGCCAGCAGCTTAACGTTGCGGCGTTACAATGAGCAGTTCTTC.

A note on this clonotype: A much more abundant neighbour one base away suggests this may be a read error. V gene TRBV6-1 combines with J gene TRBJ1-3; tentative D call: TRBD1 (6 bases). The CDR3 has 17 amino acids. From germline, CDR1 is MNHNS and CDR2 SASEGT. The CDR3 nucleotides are TGTGCCAGCAGTACGATCTATGGGGGGGCAACTGGAAACACCATACATTTT. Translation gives CASSTIYGGATGNTIHF.

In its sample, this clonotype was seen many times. Written as DNA, the CDR3 is TGTGCCAGCAGTTTCGCGGGAGGGCCCCTCAATACGCAGTATTTT. It is translated as CASSFAGGPLNTQYF. The V gene is TRBV28, the J gene TRBJ2-3; the match to TRBD2 covers 9 bases. With V trimmed by 3 bases and J by 7 bases, 8 bases remained unmatched. The CDR3 length is 15 residues. Germline CDR1 is MDHEN and CDR2 is SYDVKM. Combining the CDR3 with reference TRBV28 and TRBJ2-3 gives the whole variable domain DVKVTQSSRYLVKRTGEKVFLECVQDMDHENMFWYRQDPGLGLRLIYFSYDVKMKEKGDIPEGYSVSREKKERFSLILESASTNQTSMYLCASSFAGGPLNTQYFGPGTRLTVL.

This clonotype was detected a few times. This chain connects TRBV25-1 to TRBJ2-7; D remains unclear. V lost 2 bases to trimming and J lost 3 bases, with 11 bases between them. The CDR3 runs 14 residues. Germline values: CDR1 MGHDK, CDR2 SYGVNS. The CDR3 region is CASSEVSDFYEQYF. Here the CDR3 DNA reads TGTGCCAGCAGTGAAGTTTCCGACTTCTACGAGCAGTACTTC.

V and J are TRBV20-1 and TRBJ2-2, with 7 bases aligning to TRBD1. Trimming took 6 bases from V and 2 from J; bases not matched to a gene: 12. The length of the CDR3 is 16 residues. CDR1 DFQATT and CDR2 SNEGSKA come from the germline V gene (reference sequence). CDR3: CSAPTGAAINTGELFF. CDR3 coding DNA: TGCAGTGCCCCTACAGGGGCGGCCATTAACACCGGGGAGCTGTTTTTT.

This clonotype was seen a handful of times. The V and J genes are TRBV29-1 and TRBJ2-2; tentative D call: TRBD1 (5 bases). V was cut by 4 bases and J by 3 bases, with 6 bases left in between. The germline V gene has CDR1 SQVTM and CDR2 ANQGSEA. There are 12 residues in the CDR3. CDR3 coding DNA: TGCAGCGTTGCCAGGGACACCGGGGAGCTGTTTTTT. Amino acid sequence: CSVARDTGELFF.

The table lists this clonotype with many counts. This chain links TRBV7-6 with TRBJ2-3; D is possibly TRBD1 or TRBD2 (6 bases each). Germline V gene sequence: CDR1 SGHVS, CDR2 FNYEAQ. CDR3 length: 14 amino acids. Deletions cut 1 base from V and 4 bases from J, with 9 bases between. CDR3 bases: TGTGCCAGCAGCTTAGGGGGGGCCCCAGATACGCAGTATTTT. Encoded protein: CASSLGGAPDTQYF.

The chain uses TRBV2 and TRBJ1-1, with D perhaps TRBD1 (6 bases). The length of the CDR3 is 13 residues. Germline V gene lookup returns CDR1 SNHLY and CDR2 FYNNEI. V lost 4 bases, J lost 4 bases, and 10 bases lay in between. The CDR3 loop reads CASSVDSFTEAFF. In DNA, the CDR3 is TGTGCCAGCAGTGTGGACAGCTTCACTGAAGCTTTCTTT.

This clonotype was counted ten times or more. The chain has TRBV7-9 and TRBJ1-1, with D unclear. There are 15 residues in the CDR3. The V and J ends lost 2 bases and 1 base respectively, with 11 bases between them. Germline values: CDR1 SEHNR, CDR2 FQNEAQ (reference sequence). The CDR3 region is CASSLPLGENTEAFF. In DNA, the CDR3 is TGTGCCAGCAGCTTACCCCTCGGAGAGAACACTGAAGCTTTCTTT.

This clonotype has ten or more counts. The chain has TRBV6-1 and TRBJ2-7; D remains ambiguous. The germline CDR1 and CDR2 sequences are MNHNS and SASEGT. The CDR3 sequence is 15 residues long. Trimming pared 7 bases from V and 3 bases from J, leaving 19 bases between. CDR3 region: CASTPTVPPGYEQYF. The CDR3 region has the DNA TGTGCCAGCACCCCTACGGTCCCCCCAGGCTACGAGCAGTACTTC.

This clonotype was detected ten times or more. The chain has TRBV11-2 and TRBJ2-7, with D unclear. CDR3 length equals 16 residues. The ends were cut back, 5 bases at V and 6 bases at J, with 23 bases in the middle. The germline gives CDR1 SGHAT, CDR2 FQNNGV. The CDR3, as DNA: TGTGCCAGCAGCCGTTGGGTACTGCGAGATGAGAGCGAGCAGTACTTC. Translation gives CASSRWVLRDESEQYF.

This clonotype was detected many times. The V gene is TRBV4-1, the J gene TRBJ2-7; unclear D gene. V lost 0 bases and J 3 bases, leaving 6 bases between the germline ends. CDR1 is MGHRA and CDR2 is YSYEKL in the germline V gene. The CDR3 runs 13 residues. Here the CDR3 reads CASSQEDGYEQYF. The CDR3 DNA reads TGCGCCAGCAGCCAAGAAGACGGCTACGAGCAGTACTTC.